This note documents a single T cell receptor beta chain sequence. Its antigen remains unknown. Sequenced by immunoSEQ multiplex PCR; TCRdb stores in-frame clones only, minus some. In the table there are tens of thousands of clones, over 70% of which are singletons. From germline, CDR1 is LGHNA and CDR2 YNFKEQ. Trimming left V 1 base short and J 8 bases short, with 10 bases between. This CDR3 is built from 13 residues. This sample stems from a study of a mutant IDH1 vaccine in newly diagnosed glioma. About the study: Among treated patients, approximately 62% were male and approximately 40% female, and mean age was about 39 years. Patients previously underwent radiotherapy, temozolomide, or both, and most underwent both.

Time point denoted: baseline, week 1 (first vaccination visit). Regarding treatment: pre-vaccination baseline after standard-of-care therapy. Study-level results: Changes in the top peripheral T cell clonotypes seemingly had no bearing on pseudoprogression. Researchers report vaccine-induced immune responses in 93.3% of patients.

The sequence was collected from a middle-aged man with glioma. Some clones in this sample may be carry-over from other donors' samples. The sample consisted of PBMCs, taken from a glioma patient treated with radiotherapy, temozolomide or both. V usage is TRBV4-2 and J usage is TRBJ2-3; D not resolved. The CDR3: CASSQVRQRTQYF. The CDR3 DNA reads as TGTGCCAGCAGCCAAGTCAGACAACGTACGCAGTATTTT.